This is a list of T cell receptor beta chains from one sample in a study of blood T cell repertoires in COVID-19. The protocol was immunoSEQ multiplex PCR, while the TCRdb copy is restricted to in-frame clones and leaves out a portion. The sample carries about 190,000 clones, 70% to 90% recorded once. The sample consisted of peripheral blood. The receptors come from a man in his thirties or forties with acute or convalescent COVID-19. CDR3s include the opening cysteine and the closing phenylalanine or tryptophan. D genes are given only for firm matches. Clone size, where shown, is once, few, many, or a class for clones that have expanded.

>NA|TRBJ2-7|TRBV7-6|TRBD2
CASSLQLAGGLDEQYF
TGTGCCAGCAGCCTCCAACTAGCGGGGGGGCTGGACGAGCAGTACTTC
>once|TRBJ2-3|TRBV5-1|TRBD2
CASRSSGDLDTQYF
TGCGCCAGCAGGTCTAGCGGGGATTTGGATACGCAGTATTTT
>NA|TRBJ2-7|TRBV6-5|NA
CASSYSISYEQYF
TGTGCCAGCAGTTACTCAATATCCTACGAGCAGTACTTC
>NA|TRBJ2-4|TRBV28|TRBD2
CASSGTKRRDIQYF
TGTGCCAGCAGTGGGACTAAGCGCAGAGACATTCAGTACTTC
>NA|TRBJ2-2|TRBV27|NA
CASSFFSGLAENTGELFF
TGTGCCAGCAGTTTCTTCTCAGGGCTGGCAGAGAACACCGGGGAGCTGTTTTTT
>NA|TRBJ2-7|TRBV5-1|NA
CASSKPSVGDEQYF
TGCGCCAGCAGCAAACCGTCCGTTGGAGACGAGCAGTACTTC
>NA|TRBJ2-1|TRBV28|TRBD2
CASRQWRTSGGLGNEQFF
TGTGCCAGCAGACAATGGAGGACTAGCGGGGGGTTAGGAAATGAGCAGTTCTTC
>once|TRBJ2-5|TRBV2|TRBD2
CASSALASGGRGGETQYF
TGTGCCAGCAGTGCTTTGGCTAGCGGAGGACGGGGGGGAGAGACCCAGTACTTC
>NA|TRBJ1-3|TRBV10-2|NA
CASSGGENTIYF
TGCGCCAGCAGTGGTGGTGAGAACACCATATATTTT
>NA|TRBJ2-3|TRBV3-1/TRBV3-2|TRBD2
CASSLLTLAGGPTDTQYF
TGTGCCAGCAGCCTCCTCACACTAGCGGGGGGCCCCACAGATACGCAGTATTTT
>NA|TRBJ1-4|TRBV14|NA
CASSQENRAGEKLFF
TGTGCCAGCAGCCAAGAGAATAGGGCGGGTGAAAAACTGTTTTTT
>NA|TRBJ2-1|TRBV9|TRBD1
CASSALPGQGINEQFF
TGTGCCAGCAGCGCTCTACCGGGACAGGGAATCAATGAGCAGTTCTTC
>NA|TRBJ2-3|TRBV10-3|NA
CAISGRTAPYTDTQYF
TGTGCCATCAGTGGGCGGACTGCCCCCTACACAGATACGCAGTATTTT
>NA|TRBJ1-6|TRBV27|TRBD1
CASSSGQLNSPLHF
TGTGCCAGCAGTTCGGGACAGCTAAATTCACCCCTCCACTTT
>NA|TRBJ2-1|TRBV7-6|TRBD2
CASSLEGPREGNEQFF
TGTGCCAGCAGCTTAGAGGGTCCGCGGGAGGGAAATGAGCAGTTCTTC
>NA|TRBJ1-5|TRBV5-1|NA
CASSYRTGQPQHF
TGCGCCAGCAGCTATAGGACGGGACAGCCCCAGCATTTT
>once|TRBJ1-2|TRBV7-9|NA
CASSPTDGYTF
TGTGCCAGCAGCCCCACGGATGGCTACACCTTC
>NA|TRBJ2-7|TRBV30|TRBD1
CAWSVGGSYEQYF
TGTGCCTGGAGTGTAGGGGGCAGCTACGAGCAGTACTTC
>NA|TRBJ2-3|TRBV4-1|TRBD2
CASSFGNRTSAESTDTQYF
TGCGCCAGCAGCTTCGGAAACCGGACTAGCGCCGAGAGCACAGATACGCAGTATTTT
>NA|TRBJ1-3|TRBV2|NA
CASSESFGNTIYF
TGTGCCAGCAGCGAGAGTTTTGGAAACACCATATATTTT
>NA|TRBJ2-1|TRBV2|TRBD1
CASSRDRGFYNEQFF
TGTGCCAGCAGTAGGGACAGGGGGTTCTACAATGAGCAGTTCTTC